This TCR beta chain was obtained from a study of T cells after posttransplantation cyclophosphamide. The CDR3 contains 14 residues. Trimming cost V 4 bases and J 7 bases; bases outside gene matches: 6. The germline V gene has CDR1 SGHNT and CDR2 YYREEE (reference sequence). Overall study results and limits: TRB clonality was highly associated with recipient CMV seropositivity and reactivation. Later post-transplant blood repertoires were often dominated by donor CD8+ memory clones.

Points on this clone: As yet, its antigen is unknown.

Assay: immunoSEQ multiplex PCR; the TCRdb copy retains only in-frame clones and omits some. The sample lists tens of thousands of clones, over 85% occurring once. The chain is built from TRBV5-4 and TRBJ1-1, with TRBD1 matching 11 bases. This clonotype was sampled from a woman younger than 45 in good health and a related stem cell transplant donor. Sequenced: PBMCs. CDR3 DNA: TGTGCCAGCAGCGTTTTAGGGACAGGGGGTGAAGCTTTCTTT. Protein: CASSVLGTGGEAFF.